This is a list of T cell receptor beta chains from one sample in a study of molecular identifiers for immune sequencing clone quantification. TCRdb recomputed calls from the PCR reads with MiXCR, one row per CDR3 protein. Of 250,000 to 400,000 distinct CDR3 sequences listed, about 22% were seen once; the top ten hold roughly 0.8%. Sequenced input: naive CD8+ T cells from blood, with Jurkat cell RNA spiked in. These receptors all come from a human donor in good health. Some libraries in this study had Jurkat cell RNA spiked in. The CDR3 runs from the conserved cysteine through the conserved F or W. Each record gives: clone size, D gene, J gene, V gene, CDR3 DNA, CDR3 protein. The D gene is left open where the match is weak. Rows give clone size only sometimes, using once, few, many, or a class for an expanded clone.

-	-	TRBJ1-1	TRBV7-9	TGTGCCAGCAGCTTAATGTCGGTCACGAACACTGAAGCTTTCTTT	CASSLMSVTNTEAFF
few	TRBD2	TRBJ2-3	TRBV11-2	TGTGCCAGCAGCATGTGGACTAGCGGGGAAGGGGATACGCAGTATTTT	CASSMWTSGEGDTQYF
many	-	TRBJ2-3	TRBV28	TGTGCCAGCAGCCCGATCCTTTGGGGAGGAGTCGATACGCAGTATTTT	CASSPILWGGVDTQYF
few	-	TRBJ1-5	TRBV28	TGTGCCAGCAGTTCTCGGACAGTTAGCAATCAGCCCCAGCATTTT	CASSSRTVSNQPQHF
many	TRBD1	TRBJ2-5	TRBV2	TGTGCCAGTACTGACAGGGTCCAAGAGACCCAGTACTTC	CASTDRVQETQYF
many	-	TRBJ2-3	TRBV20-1	TGCAGTGCTAGAGATGGATTCCTCGGCACAGATACGCAGTATTTT	CSARDGFLGTDTQYF
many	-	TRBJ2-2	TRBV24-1	TGTGCCACCAGTGAGCGGGACAGCTACACCGGGGAGCTGTTTTTT	CATSERDSYTGELFF
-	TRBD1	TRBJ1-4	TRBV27	TGTGCCAGCACCTCCCCCCGTCCTGGACAGGGAACTGAAAAACTGTTTTTT	CASTSPRPGQGTEKLFF
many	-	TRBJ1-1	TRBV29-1	TGCAGCGTTGTTGCTGACACTGAAGCTTTCTTT	CSVVADTEAFF
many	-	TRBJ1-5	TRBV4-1	TGCGCCAGCAGCCAAGTTGATAGCAATCAGCCCCAGCATTTT	CASSQVDSNQPQHF
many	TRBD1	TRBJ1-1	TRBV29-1	TGCAGCGTTGAGCCCGACAGGGGGTACACTGAAGCTTTCTTT	CSVEPDRGYTEAFF